This T cell receptor beta chain comes out of a study of cytomegalovirus exposure and HLA in healthy donors. Study-wide findings and caveats: According to a later analysis, donors in an Asian-associated ancestry cluster reportedly had fewer N-insertions than the roughly 640-donor mean. Most TCRs appeared rarely, but some public TCRs recurred in many donors. High specificity and sensitivity for cytomegalovirus status were reported for the classifier.

The PCR used 60 Vbeta and 13 Jbeta primers. The method was immunoSEQ multiplex PCR; TCRdb's version includes in-frame clones alone and lacks a portion of them. Of under 200,000 clones in the sample, roughly 80% were seen once. The germline gives CDR1 SNHLY, CDR2 FYNNEI. With 3 bases removed from V and 2 bases from J, the gap between germline ends came to 5 bases. CDR3 length equals 12 residues. Concerning this clone: Its specificity is not known.

Material for sequencing was PBMCs. This TCR was recovered from a man aged 40-50 years in good health and CMV-seronegative. The V and J genes are TRBV2 and TRBJ2-7; no firm D call. The CDR3 DNA reads TGTGCCAGCAGTGACAGAACCTACGAGCAGTACTTC. Protein sequence: CASSDRTYEQYF.